This T cell receptor beta chain was observed in a study of T cell changes during pregnancy in multiple sclerosis. Assay used: immunoSEQ multiplex PCR; TCRdb lists only in-frame clones, some missing. Altogether around 50,000 clones are present, about 92% being singletons, with the ten largest covering nearly 0.2%. The germline V gene has CDR1 SGDLS and CDR2 YYNGEE. Trimming removed 0 bases at V and 5 bases at J, with 12 bases between. CDR3 length: 15 amino acids. This chain links TRBV9 with TRBJ1-5; D unresolved. This sequence was found in a female donor with multiple sclerosis, enrolled in a pregnancy study. Specimen: CD4+ T cells from peripheral blood mononuclear cells, collected in the second trimester of pregnancy. CDR3 in amino acids: CASSVASGLDQPQHF. In DNA form, the CDR3 reads TGTGCCAGCAGCGTAGCCTCCGGGTTGGATCAGCCCCAGCATTTT.